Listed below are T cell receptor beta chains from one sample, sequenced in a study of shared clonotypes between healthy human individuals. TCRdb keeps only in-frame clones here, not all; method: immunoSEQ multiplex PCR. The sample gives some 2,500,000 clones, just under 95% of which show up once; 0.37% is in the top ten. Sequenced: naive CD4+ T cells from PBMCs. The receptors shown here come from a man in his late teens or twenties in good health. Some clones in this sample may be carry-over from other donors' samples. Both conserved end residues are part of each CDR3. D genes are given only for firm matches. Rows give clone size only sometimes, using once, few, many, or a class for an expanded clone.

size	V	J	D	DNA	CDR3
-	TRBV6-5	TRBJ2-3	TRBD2	TGTGCCAGCAGCCTACCTAGCGGAAACACAGATACGCAGTATTTT	CASSLPSGNTDTQYF
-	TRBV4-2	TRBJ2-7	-	TGTGCCAGCAGCCAAGATCCATCCCTCTCCTACGAGCAGTACTTC	CASSQDPSLSYEQYF
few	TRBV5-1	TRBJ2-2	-	TGCGCCAGCAGCTTGGCCTTCCGGCAGGGAGGATCCGGGGAGCTGTTTTTT	CASSLAFRQGGSGELFF
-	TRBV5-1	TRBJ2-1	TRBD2	TGCGCCAGCAGCCCCCTAGCGGGAGCCACTGTGCAGTTCTTC	CASSPLAGATVQFF
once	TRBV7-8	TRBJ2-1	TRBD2	TGTGCCAGCAGCTCGCTTACCGGGACTAGCGGGAGTAATGAGCAGTTCTTC	CASSSLTGTSGSNEQFF
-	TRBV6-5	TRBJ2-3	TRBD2	TGTGCCAGCAGTTCGGGGGGGGGCCGGGCGCAGTATTTT	CASSSGGGRAQYF
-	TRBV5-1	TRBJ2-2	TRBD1	TGCGCCAGCGGGACAGGGGGCGCCGGCACCGGGGAGCTGTTTTTT	CASGTGGAGTGELFF
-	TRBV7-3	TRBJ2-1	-	TGTGCCAGCAGCTTAACGGGCGGGACGAACAATGAGCAGTTCTTC	CASSLTGGTNNEQFF
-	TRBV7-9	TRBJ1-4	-	TGTGCCAGCAGCTTAGGGGGTATGTCAGGTGAAAAACTGTTTTTT	CASSLGGMSGEKLFF
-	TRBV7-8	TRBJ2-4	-	TGTGCCAGCAGCGTCGCCGGGACAGCCAAAAACATTCAGTACTTC	CASSVAGTAKNIQYF
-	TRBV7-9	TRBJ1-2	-	TGTGCCAGCAGCTTAGCGTATGGACTCAATGAGGTTGTCTATGGCTACACCTTC	CASSLAYGLNEVVYGYTF
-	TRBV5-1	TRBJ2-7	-	TGCGCCAGCAGCCCCTTATCCGGGCCCTACGAGCAGTACTTC	CASSPLSGPYEQYF
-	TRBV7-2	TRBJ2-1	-	TGTGCCAGCAGCCAGAGATCCGGGAACTACAATGAGCAGTTCTTC	CASSQRSGNYNEQFF
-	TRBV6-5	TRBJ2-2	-	TGTGCCAGCAGTTACTCGAAATGGACCGGGGAGCTGTTTTTT	CASSYSKWTGELFF
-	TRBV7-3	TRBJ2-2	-	TGTGCCAGCGGCCCAATGGGGCTGCGGCACGGGGAGCTGTTTTTT	CASGPMGLRHGELFF
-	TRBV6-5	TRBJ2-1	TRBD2	TGTGCCAGCAGACTAGCGGGAGGGCCCTATGAGCAGTTCTTC	CASRLAGGPYEQFF
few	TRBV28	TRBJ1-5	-	TGTGCCAGCACCTCCAGAGTACAGCCCCAGCATTTT	CASTSRVQPQHF
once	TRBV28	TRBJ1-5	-	TGTGCCAGCAGCCAGGGACACCTGAGCAATCAGCCCCAGCATTTT	CASSQGHLSNQPQHF
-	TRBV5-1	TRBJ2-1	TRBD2	TGCGCCAGCAGCTTGGGGGCTAGCGGGGTCATTAATGAGCAGTTCTTC	CASSLGASGVINEQFF
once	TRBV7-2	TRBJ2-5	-	TGTGCCAGCAGCAGAGGGTCATCGGAGACCCAGTACTTC	CASSRGSSETQYF
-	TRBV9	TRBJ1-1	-	TGTGCCAGCAGCCCCCAATCCCTGAACACTGAAGCTTTCTTT	CASSPQSLNTEAFF